The present entry profiles one T cell receptor (beta chain) with its context. Its antigen is still unknown. The sample comes from a study of siplizumab effects on memory and regulatory T cells. Findings of the study overall: Alloreactive sequences tracing back to unstimulated CD4+ memory cells were significantly reduced by siplizumab. The alloresponse seemed to draw substantially on naive T cells, which appeared more diverse than memory cells.

Each sample had roughly 10^5 TCR templates assayed. Libraries were prepared by immunoSEQ multiplex PCR; TCRdb keeps only in-frame clonotypes and omits some of them. The sample records some 46,000 clones, roughly 92% being singletons. This CDR3 is 14 amino acids long. Germline V CDR1 and CDR2: SNHLY, FYNNEI. Unmatched junction bases numbered 9, after V lost 7 bases and J lost 7 bases. The rearrangement links TRBV2 to TRBJ2-1; 8 bases agree with TRBD2. This receptor was taken from a human donor in good health. Sequencing was performed on CD8+ T cells sorted from blood. CDR3 DNA sequence: TGTGCCAGCAAGGAAGCGGGAGCACTAAATGAGCAGTTCTTC. It translates to CASKEAGALNEQFF.